These T cell receptor beta chains were read from a single sample in a study of OX40 agonist ivuxolimab in advanced cancers. The table came from immunoSEQ multiplex PCR; TCRdb's copy has only in-frame clones and leaves some out. The sample gives 62,000 or so clones, roughly 86% of which show up once; approximately 2.1% is in the top ten. Sequencing used CD4+ or CD8+ T cells sorted from blood, obtained in a trial of the OX40 agonist ivuxolimab. These receptors were collected from an adult with an advanced solid tumor such as melanoma, head and neck, liver or kidney cancer. CDR3s include the opening cysteine and the closing phenylalanine or tryptophan. D genes are given only for firm matches. Clone size is shown for a subset of rows, as once, few, many or a class of expanded clone.

-,-,TRBJ2-2,16,TRBV7-7,CASSLVGGPHTGELFF,TGTGCCAGCAGCTTGGTGGGGGGGCCTCACACCGGGGAGCTGTTTTTT
-,-,TRBJ2-1,13,TRBV7-2,CASSPFIGNEQFF,TGTGCCAGCAGCCCCTTCATCGGCAATGAGCAGTTCTTC
TRBD2,few,TRBJ2-1,16,TRBV18,CASSPLLAGGPYEQFF,TGTGCCAGCTCACCCCTCTTAGCGGGAGGGCCCTATGAGCAGTTCTTC
-,-,TRBJ1-6,13,TRBV30,CAWSREYNSPLHF,TGTGCCTGGAGTCGGGAGTATAATTCACCCCTCCACTTT
TRBD2,-,TRBJ2-5,15,TRBV19,CASSAMGLVQETQYF,TGTGCCAGTAGTGCTATGGGACTAGTCCAAGAGACCCAGTACTTC
TRBD1,-,TRBJ2-1,16,TRBV11-1,CASSSPRQGVYNEQFF,TGTGCCAGCAGCTCCCCACGACAGGGGGTTTACAATGAGCAGTTCTTC
-,-,TRBJ2-5,14,TRBV2,CASGAGTAQETQYF,TGTGCCAGCGGTGCGGGCACAGCTCAAGAGACCCAGTACTTC
-,once,TRBJ1-2,15,TRBV7-9,CASSLVGGQGYGYTF,TGTGCCAGCAGCTTGGTCGGGGGGCAAGGGTATGGCTACACCTTC
-,-,TRBJ2-3,16,TRBV7-2,CASSSPRGPSTDTQYF,TGTGCCAGCAGCTCGCCTCGGGGCCCTAGCACAGATACGCAGTATTTT
TRBD2,-,TRBJ2-2,18,TRBV11-3,CASSRGLAGSANTGELFF,TGTGCCAGCAGCCGGGGACTAGCGGGGTCCGCGAACACCGGGGAGCTGTTTTTT
-,-,TRBJ2-7,12,TRBV11-1,CASSPLPNEQYF,TGTGCCAGCAGCCCTCTTCCAAACGAGCAGTACTTC
TRBD1,-,TRBJ1-5,15,TRBV6-1,CASRLDRGSNQPQHF,TGTGCCAGCAGATTAGACAGGGGCAGCAATCAGCCCCAGCATTTT
-,once,TRBJ2-3,13,TRBV29-1,CGGASSSTDTQYF,TGCGGAGGGGCATCTTCTAGCACAGATACGCAGTATTTT
TRBD1,once,TRBJ2-3,15,TRBV6-6,CASSSQDRGIDTQYF,TGTGCCAGCAGTTCTCAAGACAGGGGGATAGATACGCAGTATTTT
-,-,TRBJ2-7,14,TRBV5-1,CASSPGVGMYEQYF,TGCGCCAGCTCCCCTGGCGTAGGTATGTACGAGCAGTACTTC
-,-,TRBJ2-5,16,TRBV15,CATAYRTRPGKETQYF,TGTGCCACCGCCTACCGGACCCGACCGGGGAAGGAGACCCAGTACTTC
-,-,TRBJ1-4,15,TRBV6-1,CASSGLETTNEKLFF,TGTGCCAGCAGTGGGCTAGAGACAACTAATGAAAAACTGTTTTTT
TRBD1,-,TRBJ2-3,15,TRBV14,CASGYRTGRTDTQYF,TGTGCCAGCGGATATAGGACAGGGCGCACAGATACGCAGTATTTT
-,-,TRBJ1-3,16,TRBV6-6,CASSLQKGGTGNTIYF,TGTGCCAGCAGTCTACAAAAGGGAGGGACTGGAAACACCATATATTTT
-,-,TRBJ1-1,15,TRBV10-3,CAISEGASGYTEAFF,TGTGCCATCAGTGAAGGGGCCTCAGGGTACACTGAAGCTTTCTTT
-,-,TRBJ2-1,12,TRBV6-1,CASRPFVAEQFF,TGTGCCAGCAGGCCGTTTGTAGCGGAGCAGTTCTTC
-,-,TRBJ2-7,12,TRBV5-1,CASSVELGEQYF,TGCGCCAGCAGCGTTGAATTGGGCGAGCAGTACTTC
-,-,TRBJ1-1,13,TRBV4-3,CASSREANTEAFF,TGCGCCAGCAGCAGGGAGGCGAACACTGAAGCTTTCTTT